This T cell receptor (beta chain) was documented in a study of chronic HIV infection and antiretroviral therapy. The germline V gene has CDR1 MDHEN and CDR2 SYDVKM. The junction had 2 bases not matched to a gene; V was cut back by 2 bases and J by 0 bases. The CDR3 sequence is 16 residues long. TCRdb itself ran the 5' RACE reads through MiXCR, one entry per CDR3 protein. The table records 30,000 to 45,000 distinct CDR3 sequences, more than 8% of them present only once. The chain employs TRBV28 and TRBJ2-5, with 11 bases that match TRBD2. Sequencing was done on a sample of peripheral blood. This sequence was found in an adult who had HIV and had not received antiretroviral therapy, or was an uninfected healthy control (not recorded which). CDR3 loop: CASSLRTSGYQETQYF. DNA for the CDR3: TGTGCCAGCAGTTTAAGGACTAGCGGGTACCAAGAGACCCAGTACTTC. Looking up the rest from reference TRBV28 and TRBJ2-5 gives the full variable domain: DVKVTQSSRYLVKRTGEKVFLECVQDMDHENMFWYRQDPGLGLRLIYFSYDVKMKEKGDIPEGYSVSREKKERFSLILESASTNQTSMYLCASSLRTSGYQETQYFGPGTRLLVL.